This TCR beta chain was retrieved from a study of T-cell memory formation after mild COVID-19. Study in general: TCR clusters were largely donor specific. Study results and caveats: Nothing showed for sure that second-wave clones peaking on day 37 were SARS-CoV-2 specific. Day 15 to 85 contracting clones showed balanced CD4/CD8; later expanders leaned CD4+. Pre-infection memory harbored some responding clones, suggesting cross-reactive memory joined.

TCRdb ran MiXCR on the 5' RACE reads and lists one entry per CDR3 protein. In the table there are fewer than 600,000 distinct CDR3 sequences, about 20% of which are singletons. This CDR3 contains 12 residues. V gave up 3 bases and J gave up 7 bases, with 6 bases separating them. Germline V gene lookup returns CDR1 SGHTA and CDR2 FQGNSA. Only a few counts were recorded for this clonotype. Its antigen is unknown. Sequences were obtained from PBMCs or a T cell subset sorted from them (not recorded which). The clonotype was recovered from an adult woman who had mild COVID-19 (a few samples of this study predate the infection). Cell type and time point are not known. The chain recombines TRBV7-2 with TRBJ1-4; TRBD1 is a possible D gene (5 bases). CDR3 loop: CASSFQGEKLFF. CDR3 in DNA: TGTGCCAGCAGCTTTCAGGGTGAAAAACTGTTTTTT.